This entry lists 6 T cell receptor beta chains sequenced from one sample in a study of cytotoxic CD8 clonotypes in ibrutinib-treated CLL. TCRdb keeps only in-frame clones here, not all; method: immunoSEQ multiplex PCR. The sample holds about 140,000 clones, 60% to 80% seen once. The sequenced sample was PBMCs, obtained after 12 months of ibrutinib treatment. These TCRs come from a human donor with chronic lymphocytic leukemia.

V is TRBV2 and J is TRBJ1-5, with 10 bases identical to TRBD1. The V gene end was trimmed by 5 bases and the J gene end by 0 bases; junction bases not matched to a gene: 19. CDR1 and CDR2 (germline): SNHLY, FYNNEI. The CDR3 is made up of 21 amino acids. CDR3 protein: CASSRQGAGSSPWHSNQPQHF. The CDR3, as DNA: TGTGCCAGCAGTCGACAGGGGGCGGGTTCGTCCCCATGGCATAGCAATCAGCCCCAGCATTTT.

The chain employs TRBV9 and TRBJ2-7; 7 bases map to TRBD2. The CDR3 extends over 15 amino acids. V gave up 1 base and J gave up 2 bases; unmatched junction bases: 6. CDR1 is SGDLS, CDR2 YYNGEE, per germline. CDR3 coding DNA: TGTGCCAGCAGCGTATCTGCTAGCGGAACCTACGAGCAGTACTTC. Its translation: CASSVSASGTYEQYF.

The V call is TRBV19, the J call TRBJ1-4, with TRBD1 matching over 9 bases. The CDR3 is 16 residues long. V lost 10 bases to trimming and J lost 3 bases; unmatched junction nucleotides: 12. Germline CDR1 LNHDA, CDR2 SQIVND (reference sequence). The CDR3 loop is CATKDRGLSPNEKLFF. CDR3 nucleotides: TGTGCCACGAAGGACAGGGGCCTCTCTCCTAATGAAAAACTGTTTTTT.

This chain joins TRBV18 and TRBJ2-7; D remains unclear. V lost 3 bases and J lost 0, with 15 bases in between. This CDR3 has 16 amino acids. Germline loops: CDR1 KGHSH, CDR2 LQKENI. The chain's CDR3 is CASSPTPRPSSYEQYF. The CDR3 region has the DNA TGTGCCAGCTCACCGACACCGCGCCCAAGCTCCTACGAGCAGTACTTC.

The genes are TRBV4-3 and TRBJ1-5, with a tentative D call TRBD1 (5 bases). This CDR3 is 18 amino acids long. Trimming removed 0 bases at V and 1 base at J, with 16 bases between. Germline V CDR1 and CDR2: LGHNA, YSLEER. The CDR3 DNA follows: TGCGCCAGCAGCCAAGATTTTGGGGGAGGACTGAGCAATCAGCCCCAGCATTTT. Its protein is CASSQDFGGGLSNQPQHF.

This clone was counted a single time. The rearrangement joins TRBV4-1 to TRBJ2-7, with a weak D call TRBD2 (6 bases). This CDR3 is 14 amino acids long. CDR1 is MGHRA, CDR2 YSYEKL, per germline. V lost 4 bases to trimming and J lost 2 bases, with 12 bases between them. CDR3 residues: CASSRGGDAYEQYF. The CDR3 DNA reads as TGCGCCAGCAGCCGAGGAGGGGACGCCTACGAGCAGTACTTC.